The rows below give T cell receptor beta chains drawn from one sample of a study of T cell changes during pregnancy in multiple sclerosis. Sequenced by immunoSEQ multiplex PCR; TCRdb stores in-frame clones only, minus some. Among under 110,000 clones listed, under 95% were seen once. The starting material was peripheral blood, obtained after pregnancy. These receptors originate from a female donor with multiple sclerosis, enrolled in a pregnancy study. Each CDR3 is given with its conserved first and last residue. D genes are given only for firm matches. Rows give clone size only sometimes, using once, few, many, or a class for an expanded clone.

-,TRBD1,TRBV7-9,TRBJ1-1,CASSLDGPGGMNTEAFF,TGTGCCAGCAGCTTAGATGGCCCAGGGGGCATGAACACTGAAGCTTTCTTT
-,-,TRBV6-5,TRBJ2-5,CATEDRGEETQYF,TGTGCCACCGAGGATCGGGGAGAGGAGACCCAGTACTTC
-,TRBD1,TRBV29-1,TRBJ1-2,CSVEAFTGGAHGYTF,TGCAGCGTTGAAGCATTCACAGGGGGCGCGCATGGCTACACCTTC
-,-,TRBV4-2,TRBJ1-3,CASSRGEAGSSGNTIYF,TGTGCCAGCAGCCGAGGGGAGGCGGGAAGCTCTGGAAACACCATATATTTT
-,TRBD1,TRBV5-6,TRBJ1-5,CAGSLTGRNQPQHF,TGTGCCGGCAGCTTGACAGGGCGCAATCAGCCCCAGCATTTT
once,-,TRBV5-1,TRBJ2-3,CASSVREGTDTQYF,TGCGCCAGCAGCGTCAGGGAAGGCACAGATACGCAGTATTTT
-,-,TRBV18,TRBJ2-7,CASSLERTAYEQYF,TGTGCCAGCTCACTCGAACGGACAGCCTACGAGCAGTACTTC
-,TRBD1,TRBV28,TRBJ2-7,CASRPRQGDYEQYF,TGTGCCAGCAGGCCCCGACAGGGGGACTACGAGCAGTACTTC
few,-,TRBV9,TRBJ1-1,CASSVANTAEAFF,TGTGCCAGCAGCGTAGCTAATACGGCTGAAGCTTTCTTT
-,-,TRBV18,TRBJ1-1,CASSPLESLEAFF,TGTGCCAGCTCACCTCTGGAGAGCCTAGAAGCTTTCTTT